Shown below are 5 T cell receptor delta chains from a single sample sequenced in a study of γδ T cells in repeated Plasmodium falciparum infection (dated by TCRdb to the early 2020s). Vgamma9/Vdelta2+ and Vdelta2-negative gammadelta T cell populations were flow-sorted from peripheral blood mononuclear cells for bulk TCR repertoire analysis. Receptor amplification or capture employed multiplex PCR. The sample was run on an Illumina MiSeq. TCRdb called clones from the public reads with CATT, and repeated DNA sequences were later combined into one row. The sample data list approximately 50,000 delta-chain clones, and approximately 1.8% of these were observed just once. The leading ten clones occupy around 24% of the sample. The specimen sequenced was gamma-delta T cells from blood. Receptors originate from a pool of human donors (malaria-infected and uninfected, not separated).

The chain carries TRDV2 and TRDJ1; 10 nucleotides line up with TRDD3. TCRdb gives no J gene; it was assigned here by matching the DNA to germline. With V trimmed by 0 bases and J by 0 bases, 12 bases remained unmatched. CDR1 GEAIGNYY and CDR2 EKD come from the germline V gene. The CDR3 sequence is 19 residues long. CDR3 loop: CACDTPLLGDSFYTDKLIF. The CDR3 nucleotides are TGTGCCTGTGACACCCCCTTACTGGGGGATTCTTTCTACACCGATAAACTCATCTTT.

This clone occurred many times. TCRdb's protein for this DNA is that of a much larger clone and differs from the translation at residue 5, likely a read error; the protein shown is the DNA translation. The CDR3 nucleotides are TGTGCCTGTGACGCAGTCGCTCCAATCCGCGATACAAGGCGCGGCGATAAACTCATCTTT. As protein: CACDAVAPIRDTRRGDKLIF. The chain carries TRDV2 and TRDJ1, with TRDD3 as a possible D gene (5 bases). TCRdb offers no J gene call, so here the DNA was matched to germline to obtain one. Germline CDR1 and CDR2: GEAIGNYY and EKD. V was clipped by 3 bases and J by 4 bases, with 32 bases between them. The CDR3 is 20 amino acids.

Note on this clone: The translation of this DNA and the TCRdb protein of a much larger clone differ at residue 19, probably owing to a read error; the protein shown here is translated from the DNA. The V gene is TRDV1, but the J gene lacks a call; the D call TRDD3 from the table was never checked on the DNA. The CDR3 spans 21 residues. Germline CDR1 is TSWWSYY and CDR2 is QGS. The CDR3 loop is CALGESDPAHWGILWGKKPIF. The CDR3 DNA is TGTGCTCTTGGGGAGTCCGACCCCGCACACTGGGGGATCCTCTGGGGAAAGAAACCCATCTTT.

This clone was found a few times. The protein TCRdb lists belongs to a much larger clone and differs from this DNA's translation at residue 13, which points to a read error; the protein shown is made from the DNA. The V call is TRDV1, the J call TRDJ2, with 12 nucleotides matching TRDD3. TCRdb is silent on the J gene; assignment here came from matching the DNA to germline. Germline CDR1 reads TSWWSYY; CDR2 reads QGS. V dropped 4 bases and J dropped 4; count of bases not matched to a gene: 31. This CDR3 contains 25 residues. CDR3 bases: TGTGCTCTTGGGGCCACGTCCTTTACCTCTACACCTTCGTACTGGGGGATACAGGGGACAGCACAACTCTTCTTT. Translated, it gives CALGATSFTSTPSYWGIQGTAQLFF.

The chain employs TRDV3 and TRDJ3; 11 bases map to TRDD3. TCRdb leaves out the J gene; it was filled in here by matching the DNA to germline. There are 29 residues in the CDR3. From germline, CDR1 is TVYSNPD and CDR2 GDNSRS (reference sequence). Trimming took 4 bases from V and 2 from J; bases not matched to a gene: 43. CDR3: CACRRPSYPRSANYWGIIVGAWDTRQMFF. CDR3 nucleotides: TGTGCCTGTCGAAGGCCTTCCTACCCCAGATCCGCCAATTACTGGGGGATAATCGTCGGGGCCTGGGACACCCGACAGATGTTTTTC. The complete variable domain, with remaining parts taken from reference TRDV3 and TRDJ3, reads CDKVTQSSPDQTVASGSEVVLLCTYDTVYSNPDLFWYRIRPDYSFQFVFYGDNSRSEGADFTQGRFSVKHILTQKAFHLVISPVRTEDSATYYCACRRPSYPRSANYWGIIVGAWDTRQMFFGTGIKLFVEP.